This T cell receptor (beta chain) emerged from a study of T cells in Graves' hyperthyroidism and ophthalmopathy (dated by TCRdb to between 2018 and 2020). Notes on the research overall: Peripheral blood was collected at initial diagnosis, before any treatment. To identify distinguishing TCR V-J signatures, a discovery cohort of around 100 patients was used, comprising 40 to 45 with Graves' ophthalmopathy and 57 with stable Graves' hyperthyroidism. Whether ophthalmopathy could be predicted prospectively was tested in an independent validation cohort made up of 18 to 20 hyperthyroidism patients plus 17 patients who later progressed to ophthalmopathy. The 95 to 100 discovery patients were randomly split 7:3 into training and test sets. Thyroid tissue and blood T-cell repertoires from more than 5 Graves' hyperthyroidism patients were also compared in the study. After sampling, hyperthyroidism patients received methimazole starting at 30 mg daily, and ophthalmopathy patients received high-dose intravenous methylprednisolone. According to the paper, TCR Vbeta CDR3 sequencing was carried out on more than 120 peripheral blood samples, which came from approximately 43 ophthalmopathy, 75 to 80 hyperthyroidism and about 17 progressor patients.

The germline V gene encodes CDR1 MNHNS and CDR2 SASEGT. CDR3 length: 14 amino acids, cysteine to phenylalanine. The sequence is cut down to CDR3 DNA, 42 bases in frame from base 1. Trimming costs V 6 bases and J 3 bases, and their ends lie 12 bases apart. This clonotype was seen repeatedly, ten times or more. What this receptor recognizes is not known. Per-base quality was not reported, and no clone a single base away is much larger than it. In the ophthalmopathy patients, disease was moderately to severely active, with a Clinical Activity Score of 3 or more, a NOSPECS grade of 4 or more, and a duration of less than 3 months. Patients with uncontrolled infections, other autoimmune diseases, pregnancy or lactation were excluded. Clinical symptoms, serum thyroxine and TRAb, thyroid ultrasound, and orbital computed tomography formed the basis for the diagnoses. Ficoll-Paque density gradient centrifugation was used to isolate PBMCs from about 9.4 ml of fresh peripheral blood. Trizol reagent was used to extract total RNA, and RNA quality was then checked on an Agilent 2100 Bioanalyzer.

The paper's findings and limits, for the study overall: Ophthalmopathy was separated from stable hyperthyroidism by a 13 V-J signature model, with around 88% sensitivity and about 84% specificity obtained in cross-validation and 80%/75% obtained in testing. During validation, the model predicted progression to ophthalmopathy a median of around 6 months ahead of onset, with just under 71% sensitivity and around 73% specificity. Most expanded thyroid clonotypes (frequency above 0.001) were also detected in blood, suggesting blood repertoires may reflect thyroid immune responses. No statistical method was used to set the sample size in advance, and investigators knew the group allocation.

Amplification of TCR beta CDR3 regions was carried out from RNA transcripts. For the first round of RT-PCR on the TCR CDR3, the HTBI primer set was used together with the Qiagen OneStep RT-PCR kit. The libraries were constructed in a second round of multiplex PCR and then size-selected and purified. Libraries were sequenced paired-end with 100 bp reads on an Illumina HiSeq2000. As for the original processing: SOAPnuke was used to process the raw data, removing reads that contained adapters or uncalled bases, had a mean Phred below 15, or lacked an exact match to the constant primer or identifier. High-quality paired reads were merged with COPE v1.2.5, and unique nucleotide sequences were defined as clonotypes. MiTCR v1.1 was used to align clonotypes to the IMGT TRBV, TRBD and TRBJ reference segments. Only V-J combinations with frequency above 0.0001, covering 99% to 99.2% of repertoires, were analysed. A TCS score was defined as the ratio of F50 (clonal expansion) to E x V (chaos), with BLOSUM62-based TCRdist applied between CDR3 peptides within each V-J. Welch's t-statistics and random forest reduced 500 to 550 V-J features to about 12, which were used in a naive Bayes classifier (R e1071). TCRdb passed the public sequencing reads through fastp at Q25 and MiXCR, retaining productive beta sequences. Each CDR3 protein appears once, grouped with its most common genes and DNA. None of the V and J calls come from the authors' own analysis; TCRdb made them. The sample table holds roughly 600,000 distinct CDR3 sequences, of which roughly 15% were seen once. Of the sample, roughly an eighth falls within the top ten clones.

Material: blood. This TCR was sampled from a woman aged 45-59 years with Graves' ophthalmopathy. The chain is encoded by TRBV6-1 joined to TRBJ2-1; TRBD1 is possibly the D segment (5 matching bases). The sequenced DNA is TGTGCCAGCAGAAGAAGGGGATTCTACAATGAGCAGTTCTTC. Its protein is CASRRRGFYNEQFF.